The 18 T cell receptor beta chains in this list originate from one sample, sequenced in a study of blood T cell repertoires in COVID-19. Using immunoSEQ multiplex PCR, the repertoire was profiled, and TCRdb retains in-frame clones only, with some absent. The sample shows fewer than 200,000 clones, about nine tenths of them seen only once. Sequences were obtained from peripheral blood. These receptors were taken from a man aged 55 to 70 with acute or convalescent COVID-19.

The V call is TRBV18, the J call TRBJ1-1; 9 bases are shared with TRBD1. This CDR3 contains 13 residues. The germline V gene has CDR1 KGHSH and CDR2 LQKENI. V gave up 8 bases and J gave up 4 bases; unmatched junction bases: 5. In nucleotides, the CDR3 is TGTGCCAGCAAGGACAGGGGAATCACTGAAGCTTTCTTT. It encodes CASKDRGITEAFF.

The gene calls are TRBV2 and TRBJ1-5; TRBD1 aligns across 7 bases. Looked up from germline, CDR1 is SNHLY and CDR2 is FYNNEI. This CDR3 spans 16 amino acids. V trimming: 1 base; J trimming: 5 bases; junction bases outside the gene matches: 8. CDR3 nucleotide sequence: TGTGCCAGCAGTGAAGAGGGGGCGGGGAACCATCAGCCCCAGCATTTT. Residues: CASSEEGAGNHQPQHF. The whole variable domain, filled in from reference TRBV2 and TRBJ1-5, reads EPEVTQTPSHQVTQMGQEVILRCVPISNHLYFYWYRQILGQKVEFLVSFYNNEISEKSEIFDDQFSVERPDGSNFTLKIRSTKLEDSAMYFCASSEEGAGNHQPQHFGDGTRLSIL.

This clone has more than one count but fewer than ten. The chain couples TRBV2 to TRBJ1-5; D not resolved. V shed 6 bases and J shed 7 bases, with 16 bases lying between them. In germline, CDR1 is SNHLY, CDR2 FYNNEI. The CDR3 length is 14 residues. This CDR3 is CASRVTSSMQPQHF. CDR3 sequence (DNA): TGTGCCAGCAGAGTTACGAGTAGCATGCAGCCCCAGCATTTT.

The rearrangement uses TRBV12-3 or TRBV12-4 and TRBJ1-5; no reliable D call. V was shortened by 1 base and J by 9 bases, with 10 bases between the two germline ends. This CDR3 spans 13 amino acids. The CDR3 region is CASSLGAGRPQHF. CDR3 coding DNA: TGTGCCAGCAGTTTAGGGGCAGGCCGGCCCCAGCATTTT.

This clone was counted a single time. This chain uses TRBV9 with TRBJ2-1; 7 nucleotides match TRBD2. Germline V lookup: CDR1 SGDLS, CDR2 YYNGEE. This CDR3 contains 16 residues. The V segment lost 6 bases and the J segment 8 bases; nucleotides outside the gene matches: 17. The CDR3 loop is CASTQRGESTSDEQFF. The CDR3 coding sequence is TGTGCCAGCACCCAACGGGGGGAATCGACGTCGGATGAGCAGTTCTTC.

The rearrangement uses TRBV7-2 and TRBJ1-2, with 9 bases fitting TRBD1. Germline values: CDR1 SGHTA, CDR2 FQGNSA. Trimming cost V 1 base and J 2 bases; bases outside gene matches: 8. The length of the CDR3 is 17 residues. The CDR3 region is CASSLDWPTGGNYGYTF. The CDR3 bases are TGTGCCAGCAGCTTAGATTGGCCTACAGGGGGCAACTATGGCTACACCTTC.

The gene calls are TRBV30 and TRBJ2-7, with 11 bases identical to TRBD2. V shed 0 bases and J 2 bases; nucleotides not matched to a gene: 6. Per germline, CDR1 GTSNPN and CDR2 SVGIG (reference sequence). The CDR3 sequence is 16 residues long. CDR3 DNA sequence: TGTGCCTGGAGTGTAAATATAGCGGGAGGGCCCTACGAGCAGTACTTC. Amino acid sequence: CAWSVNIAGGPYEQYF.

There are a few counts of this clone. The chain recombines TRBV20-1 with TRBJ2-5; 9 positions agree with TRBD1. Germline CDR1 is DFQATT and CDR2 is SNEGSKA (reference sequence). The V gene end was trimmed by 3 bases and the J gene end by 2 bases; junction bases not matched to a gene: 7. This CDR3 region has 15 residues. As DNA, the CDR3 is TGCAGTGCTAGTGGGGGACAGGGACTACAAGAGACCCAGTACTTC. Amino acids: CSASGGQGLQETQYF.

This clone was seen once. The chain combines TRBV9 with TRBJ2-2; TRBD1 aligns across 8 bases. The length of the CDR3 is 18 residues. Germline loops: CDR1 SGDLS, CDR2 YYNGEE. V lost 0 bases to trimming and J lost 7 bases; unmatched junction nucleotides: 14. The CDR3 DNA is TGTGCCAGCAGCGTAGATTTGATCGGCAGGGGGCTTGGCGGGGAGCTGTTTTTT. Its protein product is CASSVDLIGRGLGGELFF.

This clone was recorded once. V is TRBV12-3 or TRBV12-4 and J is TRBJ1-2; 8 bases are shared with TRBD1. The CDR3 covers 13 residues. J was trimmed by 8 bases and V by 3 bases; bases with no gene match: 5. The CDR3 DNA reads as TGTGCCAGCAGTTTTGATGCAGGGGGCGGCTACACCTTC. Its translation: CASSFDAGGGYTF.

The chain couples TRBV7-6 to TRBJ2-7, with TRBD1 matching 7 bases. Looked up from germline, CDR1 is SGHVS and CDR2 is FNYEAQ. V was clipped by 4 bases and J by 1 base; unmatched bases: 10. The CDR3 runs to 16 residues. The CDR3 coding sequence is TGTGCCAGCAGCTCCGGACAGGCCTGGGGATCCTACGAGCAGTACTTC. This translates into CASSSGQAWGSYEQYF.

The chain recombines TRBV6-2 or TRBV6-3 with TRBJ1-3, with 8 bases fitting TRBD1. The V gene end was trimmed by 4 bases and the J gene end by 2 bases; junction bases not matched to a gene: 1. Germline CDR1 is MNHEY and CDR2 is SVGEGT. The CDR3 has 14 amino acids. The CDR3 is CASSSGQAGNTIYF. In nucleotides, the CDR3 is TGTGCCAGCAGTTCGGGACAGGCTGGAAACACCATATATTTT.

The CDR3 DNA is TGTGCCAGCAGCCCAGGACAGGACTATGGCTACACCTTC. Amino acids: CASSPGQDYGYTF. This rearrangement joins TRBV3-1 (or the pseudogene TRBV3-2) to TRBJ1-2, with 7 positions matching TRBD1. CDR1 and CDR2 (germline): LGHDT, YNNKEL (reference sequence). Trimming took 4 bases from V and 3 from J; bases not matched to a gene: 2. This CDR3 is built from 13 residues.

The V gene is TRBV15, the J gene TRBJ1-5, with D hard to call. Germline values: CDR1 LNHNV, CDR2 YYDKDF (reference sequence). Between the trimmed V and J ends, which lost 0 bases and 2 bases, there was a span of 5 bases. CDR3 length: 14 residues. As DNA, the CDR3 is TGTGCCACCAGCAGAGACAGGCGCAATCAGCCCCAGCATTTT. As protein: CATSRDRRNQPQHF.

The chain uses TRBV5-1 and TRBJ2-2, with TRBD1 matching 7 bases. Germline V gene sequence: CDR1 SGHRS, CDR2 YFSETQ. The CDR3 consists of 13 residues. After removal of 6 bases from V and 4 bases from J, the junction contained 3 bases not matched to a gene. The CDR3 region has the DNA TGCGCCAGCAACAGGGGTAGCACCGGGGAGCTGTTTTTT. Translated: CASNRGSTGELFF.

This clone was seen once. This chain links TRBV10-3 with TRBJ1-2, with D hard to call. The CDR3 has 15 amino acids. V was trimmed by 0 bases and J by 8 bases, leaving 16 bases between them. The germline gives CDR1 ENHRY, CDR2 SYGVKD. The CDR3 reads CAISESVARVRGYTF. The CDR3 DNA sequence: TGTGCCATCAGTGAGTCGGTGGCGCGCGTCAGGGGCTACACCTTC.

V is TRBV7-9 and J is TRBJ2-2; D gene ambiguous. Looked up from germline, CDR1 is SEHNR and CDR2 is FQNEAQ (reference sequence). This CDR3 spans 13 amino acids. The V gene lost 10 bases and the J gene lost 0 bases, with 9 bases spanning the gap. The CDR3 DNA reads as TGTGCCACCTCGGGTTCGAACACCGGGGAGCTGTTTTTT. Amino acids: CATSGSNTGELFF.

This chain connects TRBV7-2 to TRBJ1-5; TRBD1 matches at 9 bases. V lost 6 bases and J lost 8; bases outside the gene matches: 5. From germline, CDR1 is SGHTA and CDR2 FQGNSA. The CDR3 is made up of 13 amino acids. The CDR3 is CASRRTGAEPQHF. The CDR3 bases are TGTGCCAGCAGGAGGACAGGGGCCGAGCCCCAGCATTTT.